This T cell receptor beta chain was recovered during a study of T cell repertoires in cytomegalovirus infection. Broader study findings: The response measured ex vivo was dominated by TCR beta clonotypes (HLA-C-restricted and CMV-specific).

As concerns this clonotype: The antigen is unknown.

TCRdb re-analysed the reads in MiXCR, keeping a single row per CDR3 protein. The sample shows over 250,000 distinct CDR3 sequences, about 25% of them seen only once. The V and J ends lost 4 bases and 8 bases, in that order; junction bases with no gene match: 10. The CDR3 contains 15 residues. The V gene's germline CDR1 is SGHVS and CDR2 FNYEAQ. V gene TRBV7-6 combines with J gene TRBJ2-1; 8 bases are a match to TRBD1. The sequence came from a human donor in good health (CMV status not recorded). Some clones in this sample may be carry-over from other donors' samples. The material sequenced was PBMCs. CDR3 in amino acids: CASSSLPQGAYEQFF. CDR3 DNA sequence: TGTGCCAGCAGCTCACTGCCTCAGGGGGCCTATGAGCAGTTCTTC.